This TCR beta chain comes out of a study of blood T cell repertoires in COVID-19. Study overall: Sources were T cells, B-cell-depleted T cells, or PBMCs; the material itself was cDNA or gDNA.

Recruitment covered fewer than 25 US areas and drew participants whose ages spanned roughly 18 to 100 years. Self-reported history from a screening survey and questionnaire set each donor's cohort. What the recovered Cohort 3 donors had was two negative PCRs, clearance, or symptom resolution. Profiled with immunoSEQ multiplex PCR; TCRdb holds only in-frame clones, not every one. The sample includes 150,000 to 200,000 clones, 75% to 90% of them seen just once. The sequenced material came from PBMCs or T cells enriched from blood (not recorded which). The source of this sequence is a woman in her thirties who had recovered from COVID-19.

The CDR3, as DNA: TGTGCCTGGAGTGTCATTTACAATGAGCAGTTCTTC. Translating it yields CAWSVIYNEQFF. This chain connects TRBV30 to TRBJ2-1; D gene uncertain. V shed 0 bases and J shed 4 bases, with 4 bases lying between them. Looked up from germline, CDR1 is GTSNPN and CDR2 is SVGIG (reference sequence). The CDR3 length is 12 residues.